This T cell receptor (beta chain) was retrieved from a study of T cells in women clearing cervical HPV infection (dated by TCRdb to between 2018 and 2020). About the full investigation: The cases were 25 or so women with histologically confirmed HPV16-related CIN3 or worse, and 2 of these cases were invasive cancers. The controls were some 23 women whose single incident HPV16 infection cleared within 12 months with no development of precancer or cancer. Blood from cases was drawn at the visit where the lesion was first identified, while blood from controls was drawn once the infection was no longer detected. For cases, the median interval between lesion detection and blood sampling was more than 130 days, with an interquartile range of roughly 85 to 220 days. Because only a few women had HLA typing data, the possibility that HLA type acted as a confounder could not be ruled out. Nested within Costa Rica's Guanacaste HPV Natural History Study, an exploratory proof-of-principle case-control study compared TCR repertoires across cervical HPV16 outcomes. Cases and controls were matched on age within five years and on year of sample collection. A median age of around 35 years was observed in cases versus approximately 40 in controls, and no significant differences in baseline characteristics were found. The parent cohort enrolled 10,000 or so women aged 18 or older in Guanacaste, Costa Rica, during about 1992 to 1995 and followed them for seven to eight years. As quality controls, five blinded duplicates were added to each group, bringing the total to approximately 60 samples made up of 50 participants and 10 or so replicates.

The immunoSEQ assay used multiplex PCR to amplify TCR beta CDR3 regions from an average of approximately 1,100 ng of genomic DNA per sample. The assay corrected primer bias using a complete synthetic TCR repertoire to establish an amplification baseline. The amplicons were sequenced on the Illumina platform. Concerning the study's data processing: Sequence errors were corrected by clustering with frequency ratios and a modified nearest-neighbor algorithm, and the sequences were then analyzed in the immunoSEQ Analyzer using IMGT gene definitions. At each rarefaction depth, TCR richness and evenness were averaged over 20 rarefaction repeats, and samples with fewer sequences than the depth were excluded. V, D and J gene relative abundances were compared between groups with Wilcoxon rank sum tests, applying FDR correction. In the blinded duplicates, the intraclass correlation was roughly 96% for TCR richness and averaged around 78% across around 66 gene segments. TCRdb stores this immuneACCESS table with in-frame sequences only. Part of the clones is absent; in the studies checked, under half of the shortfall reflects unresolved V genes, and no reason is known for the rest. V and J calls and clone size are given by that table; D and trimming were obtained from the DNA. The sample table gives some 16,000 clones. The ten largest clones capture roughly a tenth of the sample.

Concerning this clone itself: Its cognate antigen has yet to be identified. The DNA ends 3 residues before the CDR3 does, and the rest of the CDR3 is filled in from the germline J gene.

Every participant had a single incident cervical HPV16 infection, and prevalent HPV16 infections were excluded. Cervical HPV DNA was detected by MY09/MY11 PCR and genotyped by dot-blot hybridization. Approximately 16 mL of heparinized blood were centrifuged, and the buffy coat was aliquoted, frozen at -30°C, then stored at -80°C. QIAGEN kits were used to extract genomic DNA from the buffy coat specimens. Overall study results and their limits: Because of the cross-sectional design, the study could not determine whether the associations came before infection or resulted from infection, and neither effector/memory subsets nor HPV-specific T cells were isolated. Cases had lower TRBV6-7 relative abundance than controls (0.11% versus 0.16%; Bonferroni P = 0.0008). Across sequencing depths, CIN3+ cases showed significantly higher TCR repertoire richness than controls, but evenness did not differ between the groups. Because the number of T cells per sample was unknown, the richness differences could reflect varying T-cell content rather than repertoire biology. Random forest classifiers combining richness and V gene abundances distinguished cases from controls with an estimated AUC of around 0.79.

Trimming at the junction amounts to 0 bases on V and 9 bases on J, and the germline ends lie 12 bases apart. CDR1 and CDR2, looked up from the germline V gene, are ENHRY and SYGVKD. The CDR3 contains 14 residues, cysteine and phenylalanine counted. Shown are 33 bases from within the CDR3, in frame from base 1. The TCR was taken from a woman aged 18 to 75 with a cervical HPV16 infection that either progressed to CIN3+ or cleared (not recorded which). Sequencing was done on a sample of blood buffy coat. Recombination linked TRBV10-3 to TRBJ2-1; tentative D gene TRBD2, with 5 bases matching. This receptor has the CDR3 CAISESATGFEQFF. The CDR3 DNA, read in part, is TGTGCCATCAGTGAGTCTGCGACGGGGTTTGAG.